This T cell receptor (beta chain) appears in the sequencing data of a study of shared clonotypes between healthy human individuals. The CDR3 extends over 16 amino acids. In germline, CDR1 is MNHNS, CDR2 SASEGT. V shed 0 bases and J 4 bases; nucleotides not matched to a gene: 6. Method: immunoSEQ multiplex PCR; TCRdb's copy keeps in-frame clones and lacks some. The table includes more than 850,000 clones, about 80% detected once. To note about this clone: Antigen specificity is unknown.

Study observations and caveats: Since donors were few, the genetic and exposure-history diversity represented was limited.

This chain links TRBV6-1 with TRBJ2-5, with 9 bases fitting TRBD1. The TCR sequence derives from a man aged 18-30 years in good health. Some clones in this sample may be carry-over from other donors' samples. The sample taken for sequencing was memory CD4+ T cells from PBMCs. Subset given: CD45RA-negative fraction. CDR3 loop: CASSEAWDRVAETQYF. The DNA for the CDR3 is TGTGCCAGCAGTGAAGCCTGGGACAGGGTGGCAGAGACCCAGTACTTC.